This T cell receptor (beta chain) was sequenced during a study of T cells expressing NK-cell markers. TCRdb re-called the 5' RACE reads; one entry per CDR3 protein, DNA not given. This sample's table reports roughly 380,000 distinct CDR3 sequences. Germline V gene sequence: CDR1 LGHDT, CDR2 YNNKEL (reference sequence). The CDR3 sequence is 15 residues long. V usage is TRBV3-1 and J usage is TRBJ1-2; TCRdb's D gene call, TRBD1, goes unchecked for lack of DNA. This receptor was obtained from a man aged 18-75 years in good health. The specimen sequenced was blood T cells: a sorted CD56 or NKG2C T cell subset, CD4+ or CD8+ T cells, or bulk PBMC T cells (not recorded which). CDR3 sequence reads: CASSQGQGAWGGYTF.